This T cell receptor (beta chain) is from a study of beta chain features in type 1 diabetes. The V end lost 4 bases, the J end lost 4 bases, and 25 bases lay between the germline ends. Germline CDR1 and CDR2: GTSNPN and SVGIG (reference sequence). The CDR3 covers 17 residues. Of the isolated RNA, all was reverse transcribed, and so the sequenced material was expressed TCRB transcripts. TCRdb keeps only in-frame clones here, not all; method: immunoSEQ multiplex PCR. The repertoire includes some 330,000 clones, 9.5% to 12% of them detected once, and roughly 0.016% sits in the top ten. In its sample, this clone was seen a few times.

Sample: naive CD4+ T cells from blood. This receptor was obtained from a woman in her 30s in good health. The chain couples TRBV30 to TRBJ2-5; D is unresolved. CDR3 in amino acids: CAWTPIWAASRGETQYF. The CDR3 nucleotides are TGTGCCTGGACGCCCATTTGGGCAGCCTCTCGTGGAGAGACCCAGTACTTC.